Shown below are 29 T cell receptor beta chains from a single sample sequenced in a study of CD8+ T cells in alopecia areata. Treatment denoted: oral pan-JAK inhibitor, 5-10 mg twice daily. Isolated RNA was reverse transcribed into cDNA used as the sequencing template. The protocol was immunoSEQ multiplex PCR, while the TCRdb copy is restricted to in-frame clones and leaves out a portion. The sample shows some 130,000 clones, 53% of them seen only once. The sequences come from CD4+ T cells sorted from blood, collected at week 4, from a patient treated with tofacitinib. The receptors were sampled from a human donor with alopecia areata.

This chain joins TRBV18 and TRBJ2-4; the D is unclear. This CDR3 has 15 residues. Germline CDR1 reads KGHSH; CDR2 reads LQKENI. The germline V and J ends were trimmed by 3 bases and 2 bases, with 11 bases remaining between them. The CDR3 is CASSPPGLSKNIQYF. The CDR3 DNA is TGTGCCAGCTCACCCCCCGGGTTGTCCAAAAACATTCAGTACTTC.

The genes are TRBV29-1 and TRBJ1-1, with 7 bases that match TRBD1. The CDR3 is made up of 13 amino acids. Germline values: CDR1 SQVTM, CDR2 ANQGSEA. V was clipped by 8 bases and J by 3 bases; unmatched bases: 9. The CDR3 DNA is TGCAGCATGCGACAGGGTAGGGACACTGAAGCTTTCTTT. Translating gives CSMRQGRDTEAFF.

This clone showed up just a few times. V and J are TRBV5-4 and TRBJ2-1; unclear D gene. The germline V and J ends were trimmed by 3 bases and 4 bases, with 8 bases remaining between them. The germline CDR1 and CDR2 sequences are SGHNT and YYREEE (reference sequence). The CDR3 totals 13 residues. The CDR3 protein is CASSSPNYNEQFF. In nucleotides, the CDR3 is TGTGCCAGCAGCTCACCCAATTACAATGAGCAGTTCTTC.

The rearrangement links TRBV29-1 to TRBJ1-1, with D possibly TRBD1 on 6 matching bases. V was cut by 5 bases and J by 0 bases, with 10 bases left in between. Per germline, CDR1 SQVTM and CDR2 ANQGSEA. The CDR3 totals 13 residues. The CDR3 bases are TGCAGCGTTAGGGGGATGATGAACACTGAAGCTTTCTTT. As protein: CSVRGMMNTEAFF.

This sequence joins TRBV9 and TRBJ1-2, with 7 bases fitting TRBD1. The CDR3 sequence is 11 residues long. Germline values: CDR1 SGDLS, CDR2 YYNGEE. J was trimmed by 7 bases and V by 9 bases; bases with no gene match: 6. The CDR3 bases are TGTGCCACAGGACAGGACGGTGGCTACACCTTC. This translates into CATGQDGGYTF.

On this clone itself: Other DNA sequences of this sample code for an identical CDR3. The chain is built from TRBV11-1 and TRBJ2-7; weak D call: TRBD1 (8 bases). The germline V gene encodes CDR1 SGHAT and CDR2 FQDESV (reference sequence). The CDR3 loop spans 14 amino acids. V was shortened by 5 bases and J by 3 bases, with 14 bases between the two germline ends. The CDR3 here is CASSETGDYYEQYF. The CDR3, as DNA: TGTGCCAGCAGCGAGACAGGGGACTACTACGAGCAGTACTTC.

The V gene is TRBV6-1, the J gene TRBJ2-7; possibly TRBD1 for D (5 bases). Trimming shortened V by 1 base and J by 2 bases, and 18 bases separated the two germline ends. This CDR3 is built from 17 residues. In germline, CDR1 is MNHNS, CDR2 SASEGT. This chain's CDR3 is CASSEGRSRRDAYEQYF. In nucleotides, the CDR3 is TGTGCCAGCAGTGAAGGCCGGTCCCGCAGGGATGCCTACGAGCAGTACTTC.

The V and J genes are TRBV4-2 and TRBJ2-7, with a weak D call TRBD2 (6 bases). The CDR3 sequence is 15 residues long. Germline V gene data show CDR1 as LGHNA and CDR2 as YNFKEQ. Trimming took off 5 bases at V and 5 bases at J, with 19 bases between the two ends. The CDR3 region has the DNA TGTGCCAGCAGCGAAGGGACTGGGCGTCAGCACGAGCAGTACTTC. Its protein product is CASSEGTGRQHEQYF.

V and J are TRBV7-9 and TRBJ1-4; 9 positions match TRBD1. The CDR3 is 17 amino acids. CDR1 and CDR2 from the germline V gene are SEHNR and FQNEAQ (reference sequence). The ends lost 2 bases at V and 7 bases at J; junction bases unmatched: 11. The CDR3 sequence: CASSLYPPGTGTEKLFF. The CDR3 DNA is TGTGCCAGCAGCTTATACCCACCCGGGACAGGGACTGAAAAACTGTTTTTT.

The CDR3 here is CASSLEPDSNQPQHF. CDR3 in DNA: TGTGCCAGCAGCTTGGAGCCAGATAGCAATCAGCCCCAGCATTTT. The V call is TRBV5-6, the J call TRBJ1-5; D call uncertain. Per germline, CDR1 SGHDT and CDR2 YYEEEE. The V and J ends lost 0 bases and 0 bases respectively, with 7 bases between them. The length of the CDR3 is 15 residues.

This clone was observed a handful of times. The chain links TRBV2 to TRBJ2-3; 8 bases map to TRBD2. Trimming removed 6 bases from V and 3 bases from J; junction bases left unmatched: 8. This CDR3 spans 15 amino acids. Germline V gives CDR1 SNHLY, CDR2 FYNNEI. The chain's CDR3 is CASRPTSVSTDTQYF. The DNA for the CDR3 is TGTGCCAGCAGGCCGACTAGCGTATCTACAGATACGCAGTATTTT.

The chain carries TRBV9 and TRBJ1-5; D ambiguous. V was clipped by 1 base and J by 5 bases, with 16 bases between them. This CDR3 is built from 16 residues. Germline V gene lookup returns CDR1 SGDLS and CDR2 YYNGEE. The CDR3 region has the DNA TGTGCCAGCAGCGTACTTGGGAGGACCGTCGATCAGCCCCAGCATTTT. It translates to CASSVLGRTVDQPQHF.

This clone was recorded once. The chain combines TRBV5-1 with TRBJ2-5; D possibly corresponds to TRBD2 (6 bases). The J call could be wrong; TRBJ2-7 is a better fit for the DNA end. The length of the CDR3 is 14 residues. Germline V gene data show CDR1 as SGHRS and CDR2 as YFSETQ. CDR3 in DNA: TGCGCCAGCAGATTTACGGCGGGAAGCTACGAGCAGTACTTC. This encodes CASRFTAGSYEQYF.

The V call is TRBV6-5, the J call TRBJ2-7; possibly TRBD1 for D (5 bases). Germline V gene sequence: CDR1 MNHEY, CDR2 SVGAGI. V was clipped by 7 bases and J by 6 bases, with 13 bases between them. The length of the CDR3 is 12 residues. This chain's CDR3 is CASKRGHREQYF. In DNA form, the CDR3 reads TGTGCCAGCAAAAGAGGACACCGCGAGCAGTACTTC.

The chain has TRBV25-1 and TRBJ2-5; 9 nucleotides align to TRBD1. The CDR3 has 16 amino acids. Per germline, CDR1 MGHDK and CDR2 SYGVNS. Trimming took 4 bases from V and 5 from J; bases not matched to a gene: 11. CDR3 bases: TGTGCCAGCAGTGCAGCCGGGACAGGGTTCGGGGAGACCCAGTACTTC. This sequence encodes CASSAAGTGFGETQYF.

The chain joins TRBV2 to TRBJ1-2, with 10 bases lining up with TRBD1. In germline, CDR1 is SNHLY, CDR2 FYNNEI. The V and J ends lost 4 bases and 2 bases, in that order; junction bases with no gene match: 4. The CDR3 totals 15 residues. CDR3: CASSASTGGNYGYTF. The CDR3 DNA reads TGTGCCAGCAGTGCTTCGACAGGGGGCAACTATGGCTACACCTTC.

This chain joins TRBV13 and TRBJ1-2; D uncertain. The length of the CDR3 is 13 residues. Trimming left V 2 bases short and J 6 bases short, with 10 bases between. Germline V gene lookup returns CDR1 PRHDT and CDR2 FYEKMQ (reference sequence). The CDR3 nucleotides are TGTGCCAGCAGCTTACTTAGATCACATGGCTACACCTTC. This codes for CASSLLRSHGYTF.

This clone has a handful of counts. This chain uses TRBV5-6 with TRBJ2-3; D gene ambiguous. V was cut by 3 bases and J by 0 bases, with 11 bases left in between. The CDR3 runs to 15 residues. Germline lookup yields CDR1 SGHDT and CDR2 YYEEEE. The chain's CDR3 is CASSSGRASTDTQYF. As DNA, the CDR3 is TGTGCCAGCAGCTCCGGTCGGGCAAGCACAGATACGCAGTATTTT.

The rearrangement uses TRBV29-1 and TRBJ2-3, with D possibly matching TRBD1 (5 bases). The CDR3 loop spans 12 amino acids. Germline V gives CDR1 SQVTM, CDR2 ANQGSEA. The ends were cut back, 4 bases at V and 2 bases at J, with 7 bases in the middle. CDR3 sequence: CSVAQATDTQYF. In DNA, the CDR3 is TGCAGCGTTGCACAGGCCACAGATACGCAGTATTTT.

The chain uses TRBV25-1 and TRBJ1-2, with 8 bases aligning to TRBD1. Germline CDR1 and CDR2: MGHDK and SYGVNS. J gave up 0 bases and V 5 bases, and 8 bases lay outside the gene matches. This CDR3 region has 16 residues. The DNA of the CDR3 is TGTGCCAGCAGTAGGAAGTTACAGGGGGCTAACTATGGCTACACCTTC. Translation gives CASSRKLQGANYGYTF.

The chain employs TRBV29-1 and TRBJ2-7, with D tentatively TRBD1 or TRBD2 (5 bases each). The germline CDR1 and CDR2 sequences are SQVTM and ANQGSEA. V lost 7 bases to trimming and J lost 2 bases, with 12 bases between them. CDR3 length: 12 residues. The DNA of the CDR3 is TGCAGCGCCGAGGGGCAGACCTACGAGCAGTACTTC. It is translated as CSAEGQTYEQYF.

The chain employs TRBV30 and TRBJ1-5, with 10 positions matching TRBD1. Trimming at V came to 5 bases and at J to 6 bases, leaving 10 bases not matched to a gene. Germline V gene data show CDR1 as GTSNPN and CDR2 as SVGIG (reference sequence). This CDR3 has 15 residues. The CDR3: CAWALRDRGGQPQHF. In DNA form, the CDR3 reads TGTGCCTGGGCCTTAAGGGACAGGGGTGGTCAGCCCCAGCATTTT.

V is TRBV5-5 and J is TRBJ2-3, with no clear D. Deletions cut 2 bases from V and 3 bases from J, with 1 base between. Germline V gene sequence: CDR1 SGHKS, CDR2 YYEKEE (reference sequence). The CDR3 extends over 11 amino acids. The CDR3 reads CASSFTDTQYF. CDR3 in DNA: TGTGCCAGCAGCTTTACAGATACGCAGTATTTT.

The chain has TRBV7-9 and TRBJ1-1; 7 bases align to TRBD1. V shed 5 bases, J shed 0 bases, and the junction held 9 bases outside the gene matches. CDR3 length equals 16 residues. CDR1 is SEHNR, CDR2 FQNEAQ, per germline (reference sequence). CDR3 loop: CASSPGVQGLNTEAFF. The CDR3 coding sequence is TGTGCCAGCAGCCCTGGGGTACAGGGGTTGAACACTGAAGCTTTCTTT.

The chain is built from TRBV7-9 and TRBJ2-5; either TRBD1 or TRBD2 may fit D (5 bases each). Trimming cost V 4 bases and J 4 bases, with 19 bases left between them. This CDR3 has 16 amino acids. Germline V CDR1 and CDR2: SEHNR, FQNEAQ (reference sequence). Here the CDR3 DNA reads TGTGCCAGCAGCTATGAGAACAGGATGGGGAGAGAGACCCAGTACTTC. Protein: CASSYENRMGRETQYF.

The chain employs TRBV5-6 and TRBJ1-6; D gene ambiguous. V was shortened by 0 bases and J by 8 bases, with 9 bases between the two germline ends. Looked up from germline, CDR1 is SGHDT and CDR2 is YYEEEE. The CDR3 loop spans 14 amino acids. CDR3 DNA sequence: TGTGCCAGCAGCTTGGGTAGGCGCGATTCACCCCTCCACTTT. Translation gives CASSLGRRDSPLHF.

The sample holds a few counts of this clone. The chain carries TRBV10-3 and TRBJ2-1; D is perhaps TRBD1 (6 bases). Germline V gene lookup returns CDR1 ENHRY and CDR2 SYGVKD. The CDR3 extends over 13 amino acids. V was shortened by 4 bases and J by 2 bases, with 6 bases between the two germline ends. The CDR3 loop is CAISGQAYNEQFF. In DNA form, the CDR3 reads TGTGCCATCAGTGGACAGGCCTACAATGAGCAGTTCTTC.

The chain is built from TRBV5-6 and TRBJ1-5; no clear D gene. V lost 2 bases and J 7 bases, leaving 7 bases between the germline ends. Germline V lookup: CDR1 SGHDT, CDR2 YYEEEE. The CDR3 extends over 12 amino acids. CDR3 amino acids: CASSLHGQPQHF. The CDR3 DNA reads as TGTGCCAGCAGCTTACACGGCCAGCCCCAGCATTTT.

Concerning this clone itself: Other DNA sequences from this sample encode an identical CDR3 as well. The CDR3 DNA is TGTGCCAGCAGCGTAGCTGGTGGCAATCAGCCCCAGCATTTT. The encoded protein is CASSVAGGNQPQHF. The rearrangement links TRBV9 to TRBJ1-5; no reliable D call. The V gene's germline CDR1 is SGDLS and CDR2 YYNGEE. The CDR3 covers 14 residues. Trimming pared 0 bases from V and 2 bases from J, leaving 6 bases between.